One sample yielded the 15 T cell receptor beta chains listed below, sequenced in a study of beta chain features in type 1 diabetes. Investigators reverse transcribed all isolated RNA, so they sequenced expressed TCRB transcripts. Generated by immunoSEQ multiplex PCR, the TCRdb table keeps only in-frame clones and is missing some. The top ten hold less than 2.5% of the sample, which has approximately 44,000 clones, around 50% seen once. Source material: Tregs from blood. These receptors were obtained from a woman between 18 and 29 years old in good health.

This clone appeared a few times. Other DNA sequences within the sample encode an identical CDR3. The chain carries TRBV18 and TRBJ1-5, with D possibly TRBD1 on 5 matching bases. The CDR3 has 13 amino acids. Germline CDR1 KGHSH, CDR2 LQKENI. V lost 2 bases and J lost 4, with 6 bases in between. As DNA, the CDR3 is TGTGCCAGCTCACCAGACAGAAATCAGCCCCAGCATTTT. Protein product: CASSPDRNQPQHF.

This clone has a handful of counts. V is TRBV7-2 and J is TRBJ2-2; 8 bases align to TRBD2. V trimming: 5 bases; J trimming: 5 bases; junction bases outside the gene matches: 7. CDR3 length equals 15 residues. Germline loops: CDR1 SGHTA, CDR2 FQGNSA. CDR3 residues: CASSQASGSTGELFF. The CDR3 DNA reads as TGTGCCAGCAGCCAAGCGAGCGGGAGTACCGGGGAGCTGTTTTTT.

The V and J genes are TRBV7-9 and TRBJ1-1; D is uncertain. Trimming shortened V by 4 bases and J by 5 bases, and 11 bases separated the two germline ends. This CDR3 has 13 residues. Germline assignment: CDR1 SEHNR and CDR2 FQNEAQ (reference sequence). CDR3 sequence (DNA): TGTGCCAGCAGCTGGCGGGTCGGGACTGAAGCTTTCTTT. Translating it yields CASSWRVGTEAFF.

The chain recombines TRBV14 with TRBJ2-1, with 7 bases fitting TRBD1. The germline V gene has CDR1 SGHDN and CDR2 FVKESK. The CDR3 is 14 residues long. J lost 0 bases, V lost 5 bases, and 1 base had no gene match. The CDR3 loop is CASSRQGSYNEQFF. The CDR3 DNA reads as TGTGCCAGCAGCAGACAGGGCTCCTACAATGAGCAGTTCTTC.

This clone was counted between two and nine times. The same CDR3 arises from other DNA sequences in this sample as well. The genes are TRBV5-1 and TRBJ2-3; 13 positions match TRBD2. This CDR3 is built from 16 residues. With V trimmed by 3 bases and J by 0 bases, 1 base remained unmatched. CDR1 and CDR2 (germline): SGHRS, YFSETQ. In nucleotides, the CDR3 is TGCGCCAGCAGCTCGGGACTAGCGGGGAGCACAGATACGCAGTATTTT. It translates to CASSSGLAGSTDTQYF.

The genes are TRBV29-1 and TRBJ1-2; the D gene is possibly TRBD1 (5 bases). CDR1 and CDR2 from the germline V gene are SQVTM and ANQGSEA. V lost 5 bases and J lost 5, with 15 bases in between. The CDR3 totals 13 residues. CDR3 DNA sequence: TGCAGCGTTTTAGGTCTTCGGGGGTATGGCTACACCTTC. It translates to CSVLGLRGYGYTF.

The rearrangement joins TRBV5-1 to TRBJ2-1; TRBD2 matches 13 bases. The CDR3 is made up of 16 amino acids. The J segment lost 5 bases and the V segment lost 4 bases, leaving 6 bases of the junction unmatched. The germline V gene encodes CDR1 SGHRS and CDR2 YFSETQ. CDR3 nucleotides: TGCGCCAGCAGCAACCCGGGACTAGCGGGAAACAATGAGCAGTTCTTC. It codes for CASSNPGLAGNNEQFF.

This clone was detected only once. V and J are TRBV29-1 and TRBJ2-2, with TRBD2 identical over 8 bases. The CDR3 consists of 14 residues. Germline-derived CDR1 and CDR2 are SQVTM and ANQGSEA. V dropped 4 bases and J dropped 0; count of bases not matched to a gene: 1. Here the CDR3 DNA reads TGCAGCGTTGGAGCGGGAGCGAACACCGGGGAGCTGTTTTTT. This sequence encodes CSVGAGANTGELFF.

The chain joins TRBV28 to TRBJ2-7, with D unclear. The CDR3 has 15 residues. V was cut by 11 bases and J by 2 bases, with 22 bases left in between. Germline CDR1 and CDR2: MDHEN and SYDVKM. CDR3 DNA sequence: TGTGCCTGGAGACCCCCGCGGCGTCCACCCTACGAGCAGTACTTC. Translating gives CAWRPPRRPPYEQYF.

This clone was detected only a few times. V gene TRBV10-3 combines with J gene TRBJ1-1, with 11 bases that match TRBD1. The germline V gene has CDR1 ENHRY and CDR2 SYGVKD. The CDR3 is 16 amino acids. Trimming at V came to 6 bases and at J to 0 bases, leaving 6 bases not matched to a gene. The CDR3 sequence: CAIRQGQGAVNTEAFF. The DNA for the CDR3 is TGTGCCATCAGGCAAGGACAGGGGGCGGTGAACACTGAAGCTTTCTTT.

This chain's CDR3 is CASSPPTRDTQYF. The CDR3, as DNA: TGTGCCAGCTCACCTCCAACTCGAGATACGCAGTATTTT. V usage is TRBV18 and J usage is TRBJ2-3, with D unclear. The CDR3 runs to 13 residues. V was clipped by 3 bases and J by 5 bases, with 9 bases between them. CDR1 KGHSH and CDR2 LQKENI come from the germline V gene.

The CDR3 DNA reads as TGCGCCAGCAGCTTGTCGGCTAGCGGGACTAGTTACGAGCAGTACTTC. As protein: CASSLSASGTSYEQYF. This chain joins TRBV5-1 and TRBJ2-7, with 9 positions matching TRBD2. J gave up 4 bases and V 1 base, and 9 bases lay outside the gene matches. Germline CDR1 and CDR2: SGHRS and YFSETQ. This CDR3 has 16 amino acids.

In its sample, this clone was seen a few times. The chain uses TRBV28 and TRBJ1-2; 9 nucleotides align to TRBD1. The CDR3 spans 13 residues. From germline, CDR1 is MDHEN and CDR2 SYDVKM. Germline trimming cut 10 bases from V and 2 bases from J; bases unmatched to any gene: 5. CDR3 sequence reads: CATKGTGNYGYTF. The DNA of the CDR3 is TGTGCCACCAAGGGGACAGGGAACTATGGCTACACCTTC.

Note on this clone: The sample contains more than one DNA sequence encoding this CDR3. The chain has TRBV7-9 and TRBJ2-1, with 7 bases aligning to TRBD2. CDR1 SEHNR and CDR2 FQNEAQ come from the germline V gene (reference sequence). After removal of 1 base from V and 0 bases from J, the junction contained 6 bases not matched to a gene. This CDR3 is built from 17 residues. CDR3 coding DNA: TGTGCCAGCAGCTTAGAGGGGACTATAAGCTCCTACAATGAGCAGTTCTTC. Translating gives CASSLEGTISSYNEQFF.

J is TRBJ2-2 and V is TRBV7-2, with D uncertain. Looked up from germline, CDR1 is SGHTA and CDR2 is FQGNSA. V was clipped by 6 bases and J by 5 bases, with 7 bases between them. The CDR3 has 12 residues. CDR3 in DNA: TGTGCCAGCAGGATTACTACCGGGGAGCTGTTTTTT. It translates to CASRITTGELFF.